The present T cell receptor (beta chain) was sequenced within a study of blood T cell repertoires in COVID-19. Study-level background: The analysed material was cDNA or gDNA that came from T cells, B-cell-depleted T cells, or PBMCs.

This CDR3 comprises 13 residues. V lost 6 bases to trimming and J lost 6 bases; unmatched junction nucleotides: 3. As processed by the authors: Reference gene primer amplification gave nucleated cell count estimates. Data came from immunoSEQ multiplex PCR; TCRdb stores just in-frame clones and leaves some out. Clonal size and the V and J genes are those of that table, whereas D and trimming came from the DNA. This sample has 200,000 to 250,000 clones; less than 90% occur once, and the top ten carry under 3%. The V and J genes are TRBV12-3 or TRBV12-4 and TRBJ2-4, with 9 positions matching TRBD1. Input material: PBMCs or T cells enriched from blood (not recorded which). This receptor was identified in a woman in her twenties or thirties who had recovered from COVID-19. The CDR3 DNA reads TGTGCCAGCAGGCCGGGACAGGGAAACATTCAGTACTTC. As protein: CASRPGQGNIQYF.